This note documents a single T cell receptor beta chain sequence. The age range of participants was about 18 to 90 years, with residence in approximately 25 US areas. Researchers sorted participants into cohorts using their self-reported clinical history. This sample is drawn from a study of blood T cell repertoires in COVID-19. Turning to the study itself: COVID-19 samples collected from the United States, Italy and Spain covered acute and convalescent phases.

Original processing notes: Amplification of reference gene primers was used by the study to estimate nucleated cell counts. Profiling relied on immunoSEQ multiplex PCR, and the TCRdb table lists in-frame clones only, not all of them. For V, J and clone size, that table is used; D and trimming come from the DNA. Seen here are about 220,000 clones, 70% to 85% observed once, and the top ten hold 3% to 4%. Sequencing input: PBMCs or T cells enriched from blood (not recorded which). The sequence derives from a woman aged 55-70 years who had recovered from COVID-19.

The CDR3 loop reads CASRPGLALNTQYF. CDR3 coding DNA: TGTGCCAGCAGGCCGGGACTAGCGTTAAATACGCAGTATTTT. This chain connects TRBV2 to TRBJ2-3; 10 nucleotides line up with TRBD2. V lost 6 bases, J lost 7 bases, and 7 bases stayed unmatched. Looked up from germline, CDR1 is SNHLY and CDR2 is FYNNEI. The CDR3 contains 14 residues. Full variable domain (remainder filled in from reference TRBV2 and TRBJ2-3): EPEVTQTPSHQVTQMGQEVILRCVPISNHLYFYWYRQILGQKVEFLVSFYNNEISEKSEIFDDQFSVERPDGSNFTLKIRSTKLEDSAMYFCASRPGLALNTQYFGPGTRLTVL.